This T cell receptor beta chain emerged from a study of blood T cell repertoires in COVID-19. On the study more broadly: The samples span acute and convalescent COVID-19 from the United States, Italy and Spain. T cells, B-cell-depleted T cells, or PBMCs supplied cDNA or gDNA.

Germline CDR1 reads SGHTA; CDR2 reads FQGNSA. The length of the CDR3 is 14 residues. V trimming: 2 bases; J trimming: 0 bases; junction bases outside the gene matches: 1. Using immunoSEQ multiplex PCR, the repertoire was profiled, and TCRdb retains in-frame clones only, with some absent. Of some 150,000 clones listed, over 70% are singletons. The clonotype comes from a man over 45 who had recovered from COVID-19. Specimen: peripheral blood. This chain connects TRBV7-2 to TRBJ2-7, with 7 bases lining up with TRBD2. As DNA, the CDR3 is TGTGCCAGCAGCTTAAGGGACTACTCCTACGAGCAGTACTTC. This gives the protein CASSLRDYSYEQYF. The whole variable domain, filled in from reference TRBV7-2 and TRBJ2-7, reads GAGVSQSPSNKVTEKGKDVELRCDPISGHTALYWYRQSLGQGLEFLIYFQGNSAPDKSGLPSDRFSAERTGGSVSTLTIQRTQQEDSAVYLCASSLRDYSYEQYFGPGTRLTVT.